A selection of T cell receptor beta chains follows, all from one sample in a study of blood T cell repertoires in COVID-19. The protocol was immunoSEQ multiplex PCR, while the TCRdb copy is restricted to in-frame clones and leaves out a portion. The repertoire has 200,000 to 300,000 clones, over 80% of them found once; the top ten carry over 2.5%. The sample was PBMCs or T cells enriched from blood (not recorded which). These receptors were taken from a woman in her 40s who had been exposed to COVID-19. CDR3s include the opening cysteine and the closing phenylalanine or tryptophan. A D gene is named only where the DNA matches it firmly. A clone size is listed for some rows: how often the clone was seen (once, few, many), or a class if it is expanded.

J | size | V | length | D | CDR3 | DNA
TRBJ2-5 | NA | TRBV25-1 | 11 | NA | CASSGKETQYF | TGTGCCAGCAGCGGGAAAGAGACCCAGTACTTC
TRBJ1-1 | NA | TRBV28 | 14 | NA | CASRSGAVGTEAFF | TGTGCCAGCAGATCAGGGGCGGTCGGCACTGAAGCTTTCTTT
TRBJ2-7 | NA | TRBV18 | 13 | NA | CASSPLGRNEQYF | TGTGCCAGCTCACCCCTAGGTAGGAACGAGCAGTACTTC
TRBJ2-3 | NA | TRBV12-5 | 11 | NA | CASGLTDTQYF | TGTGCTAGTGGCCTCACAGATACGCAGTATTTT
TRBJ1-6 | NA | TRBV25-1 | 15 | TRBD1 | CASSELGQGGSPLHF | TGTGCCAGCAGTGAATTGGGACAGGGTGGTTCACCCCTCCACTTT
TRBJ2-4 | NA | TRBV28 | 17 | TRBD1 | CASEDRGRRLAKNIQYF | TGTGCCAGCGAAGACAGGGGGCGAAGATTGGCCAAAAACATTCAGTACTTC
TRBJ2-2 | NA | TRBV6-4 | 16 | TRBD1 | CASSERDRGRPGELFF | TGTGCCAGCAGCGAAAGAGACAGGGGGCGCCCCGGGGAGCTGTTTTTT
TRBJ1-4 | NA | TRBV5-6 | 14 | NA | CASSLEGFNEKLFF | TGTGCCAGCAGCTTGGAGGGGTTTAATGAAAAACTGTTTTTT
TRBJ1-3 | NA | TRBV19 | 15 | TRBD1 | CASSGSQGAGNTIYF | TGTGCCAGTAGTGGATCACAGGGGGCTGGAAACACCATATATTTT
TRBJ2-1 | NA | TRBV15 | 20 | TRBD2 | CATSRGFGGGPPYRDDEQFF | TGTGCCACCAGCAGAGGCTTTGGGGGAGGGCCCCCTTATCGAGACGATGAGCAGTTCTTC
TRBJ2-1 | NA | TRBV4-3 | 15 | NA | CASSQEGQGYNEQFF | TGCGCCAGCAGCCAAGAGGGGCAGGGGTACAATGAGCAGTTCTTC
TRBJ2-1 | NA | TRBV4-2 | 12 | NA | CASSQEGIGQFF | TGTGCCAGCAGCCAAGAGGGCATCGGGCAGTTCTTC
TRBJ1-1 | NA | TRBV9 | 13 | NA | CASSGGVGTEAFF | TGTGCCAGCAGCGGGGGGGTAGGCACTGAAGCTTTCTTT
TRBJ1-1 | NA | TRBV12-3/TRBV12-4 | 11 | NA | CASTTEGITFF | TGTGCCAGCACCACGGAGGGGATAACTTTCTTT
TRBJ1-1 | NA | TRBV4-1 | 15 | NA | CASSQSWYSDTEAFF | TGCGCCAGCAGCCAATCCTGGTATTCGGACACTGAAGCTTTCTTT
TRBJ2-5 | NA | TRBV7-9 | 16 | NA | CASSLVWAADQETQYF | TGTGCCAGCAGCTTAGTTTGGGCAGCGGACCAAGAGACCCAGTACTTC
TRBJ2-3 | NA | TRBV5-1 | 12 | NA | CASSPDTDTQYF | TGCGCCAGCAGCCCAGACACAGATACGCAGTATTTT
TRBJ2-5 | NA | TRBV11-2 | 15 | NA | CASSFGGAIQETQYF | TGTGCCAGCAGCTTCGGCGGGGCCATCCAAGAGACCCAGTACTTC
TRBJ2-2 | few | TRBV5-6 | 14 | NA | CASSLGGSGGELFF | TGTGCCAGCAGCTTGGGAGGATCGGGCGGGGAGCTGTTTTTT
TRBJ1-1 | NA | TRBV5-5 | 17 | TRBD1 | CASSFVIWDRGNTEAFF | TGTGCCAGCAGCTTTGTAATTTGGGACAGGGGGAACACTGAAGCTTTCTTT
TRBJ1-1 | NA | TRBV11-3 | 12 | NA | CASSLLTGEAFF | TGTGCCAGCAGCCTGTTGACAGGAGAAGCTTTCTTT
TRBJ2-2 | once | TRBV5-1 | 20 | NA | CASSLALRWGRSKGAGELFF | TGCGCCAGCAGCTTGGCCCTCCGCTGGGGCCGGAGTAAGGGCGCCGGGGAGCTGTTTTTT
TRBJ2-3 | NA | TRBV19 | 14 | TRBD2 | CASRERGGTDTQYF | TGTGCCAGTAGGGAGCGGGGAGGCACAGATACGCAGTATTTT
TRBJ1-1 | NA | TRBV4-1 | 15 | TRBD1 | CASSSRQGMNTEAFF | TGCGCCAGCAGCTCTCGACAGGGTATGAACACTGAAGCTTTCTTT
TRBJ2-3 | NA | TRBV3-1/TRBV3-2 | 18 | TRBD2 | CASSPMPTSGGSTDTQYF | TGTGCCAGCAGCCCTATGCCGACTAGCGGGGGTAGCACAGATACGCAGTATTTT
TRBJ2-3 | NA | TRBV10-3 | 16 | TRBD2 | CAIRLGTSGPTDTQYF | TGTGCCATCAGATTAGGGACTAGCGGACCCACTGATACGCAGTATTTT